This T cell receptor beta chain was documented in a study of glioma-infiltrating T cells. General study results and limits: Above-expected tissue-blood divergence occurred in all gliomas, most in low-grade ones.

In the case of this clonotype: What it binds is not known.

Amplification of TCR alpha and beta CDR3 regions from RNA used iRepertoire nested multiplex PCR. One-step reverse transcription and amplification started from approximately 100-400 ng of tissue mRNA or PBMC total RNA. Using its own MiXCR run on the multiplex PCR reads, TCRdb lists one record per CDR3 protein. Here the sample spans 20,000 to 25,000 distinct CDR3 sequences, about 22% being singletons. The germline V and J ends were trimmed by 6 bases and 0 bases, with 9 bases remaining between them. The CDR3 loop spans 14 amino acids. Sequences were obtained from glioma tissue, nonneoplastic brain tissue, or PBMCs (not recorded which). This TCR was recovered from a human donor with low-grade glioma or glioblastoma, undergoing nonglioma brain surgery, or in good health (not recorded which). This sequence joins TRBV12-3 or TRBV12-4 and TRBJ1-5; TRBD1 might be the D (5 bases). In DNA, the CDR3 is TGTGCCAGCAGCCACAGGTATAGCAATCAGCCCCAGCATTTT. Translation: CASSHRYSNQPQHF.